This T cell receptor (beta chain) is from a study of beta chain features in type 1 diabetes. Study context: The patients were much like the healthy donors in age, gender and cell yields. General observations from the study: Among all four CD4+ subsets, Type 1 diabetes patients had TCRB CDR3s that were moderately but significantly shorter.

The authors reverse transcribed all of the isolated RNA, so sequencing captured expressed TCRB transcripts. Measured with immunoSEQ multiplex PCR; TCRdb has only the in-frame clones, and not every one. The table has around 260,000 clones, about a fifth seen once. Heparinised blood was drawn once per donor, averaging roughly 120 mL. Populations isolated by sorting all had purity greater than 95%. Concerning this clone itself: Its antigen is undetermined.

CDR1 is SNHLY, CDR2 FYNNEI, per germline. The CDR3 is 15 residues long. The V and J ends lost 3 bases and 0 bases respectively, with 11 bases between them. The chain combines TRBV2 with TRBJ2-5; the D is unclear. This sequence originates from a woman aged 40 to 50 with type 1 diabetes. The material sequenced was naive CD4+ T cells from blood. The DNA for the CDR3 is TGTGCCAGCAGTGATGGCCCTTTCAACCAAGAGACCCAGTACTTC. Residues: CASSDGPFNQETQYF.